These 14 T cell receptor beta chains share one sample of origin, sequenced in a study of blood T cell repertoires in COVID-19. Measured with immunoSEQ multiplex PCR; TCRdb has only the in-frame clones, and not every one. The table has some 150,000 clones, about 90% seen once. The sample was peripheral blood. These receptor sequences come from a human donor in a cohort sampled during active COVID-19.

The chain joins TRBV5-6 to TRBJ2-3, with 7 positions matching TRBD2. After removal of 2 bases from V and 2 bases from J, the junction contained 14 bases not matched to a gene. Germline CDR1 reads SGHDT; CDR2 reads YYEEEE. The CDR3 runs 18 residues. CDR3 nucleotide sequence: TGTGCCAGCAGCTTTTTGGGGGGGACGCCGGGAGACACAGATACGCAGTATTTT. The encoded protein is CASSFLGGTPGDTDTQYF.

This chain joins TRBV2 and TRBJ2-5, with 11 bases fitting TRBD1. The CDR3 totals 14 residues. V lost 5 bases to trimming and J lost 5 bases; unmatched junction nucleotides: 4. Germline loops: CDR1 SNHLY, CDR2 FYNNEI. The CDR3 region is CASSPDRGRETQYF. Written as DNA, the CDR3 is TGTGCCAGCAGTCCGGACAGGGGGCGGGAGACCCAGTACTTC.

The rearrangement uses TRBV9 and TRBJ2-5; 12 nucleotides agree with TRBD1. Trimming removed 4 bases from V and 4 bases from J; junction bases left unmatched: 11. Germline lookup yields CDR1 SGDLS and CDR2 YYNGEE. The CDR3 loop spans 17 amino acids. CDR3 in amino acids: CASSPFPGQGASETQYF. The CDR3 DNA follows: TGTGCCAGCAGCCCCTTCCCGGGACAGGGGGCATCAGAGACCCAGTACTTC.

The rearrangement uses TRBV15 and TRBJ2-5, with 15 bases lining up with TRBD2. Germline V lookup: CDR1 LNHNV, CDR2 YYDKDF (reference sequence). Germline trimming cut 2 bases from V and 3 bases from J; bases unmatched to any gene: 7. This CDR3 spans 18 amino acids. The CDR3 sequence is CATSRKFGLAGGEETQYF. Written as DNA, the CDR3 is TGTGCCACCAGCAGAAAGTTTGGACTAGCGGGAGGGGAAGAGACCCAGTACTTC.

CDR3 protein: CASRFRDSYNEQFF. CDR3 bases: TGCGCCAGCAGATTCCGGGACTCCTACAATGAGCAGTTCTTC. The genes are TRBV5-1 and TRBJ2-1; maybe TRBD2 (5 bases). Trimming took off 5 bases at V and 0 bases at J, with 9 bases between the two ends. CDR3 length: 14 amino acids. Germline V gene data show CDR1 as SGHRS and CDR2 as YFSETQ.

The J gene is TRBJ1-6, the V gene TRBV23-1, with D perhaps matching TRBD1 (6 bases). TRBV23-1 is annotated as an ORF whose role is uncertain. The CDR3 length is 21 residues. Trimming removed 7 bases at V and 0 bases at J, with 28 bases between. The DNA for the CDR3 is TGCGCCAGCACTAATGGGAAAGGGGCAGGGGAAATTAGCTCCTATAATTCACCCCTCCACTTT. Translation gives CASTNGKGAGEISSYNSPLHF.

The J gene is TRBJ2-1, the V gene TRBV14; 11 bases map to TRBD2. In germline, CDR1 is SGHDN, CDR2 FVKESK. CDR3 size: 18 residues. Trimming cost V 4 bases and J 7 bases; bases outside gene matches: 15. The DNA of the CDR3 is TGTGCCAGCAGCCCCTTAGGGCTGCTAGCGGGAGGTCGGAATGAGCAGTTCTTC. Translated, it gives CASSPLGLLAGGRNEQFF.

About this clone itself: The junction departs from germline at one end; a sequencing error may be responsible. V usage is TRBV2 and J usage is TRBJ1-2; D might be TRBD1 (6 bases). The CDR3 spans 13 residues. Germline assignment: CDR1 SNHLY and CDR2 FYNNEI. CDR3 amino acids: CASSEDRNYGYTF. As DNA, the CDR3 is TGTGCCAGCAGCGAAGACAGGAACTATGGCTACACCTTC. Full variable domain (rest looked up from reference TRBV2 and TRBJ1-2): EPEVTQTPSHQVTQMGQEVILRCVPISNHLYFYWYRQILGQKVEFLVSFYNNEISEKSEIFDDQFSVERPDGSNFTLKIRSTKLEDSAMYFCASSEDRNYGYTFGSGTRLTVV.

V gene TRBV28 combines with J gene TRBJ2-7; D is possibly TRBD2 (6 bases). The CDR3 sequence is 15 residues long. CDR1 and CDR2 from the germline V gene are MDHEN and SYDVKM. Trimming took 5 bases from V and 2 from J, leaving 16 bases between them. CDR3 nucleotides: TGTGCCAGCAGTGCCAGGGTGCGGGGAACCTACGAGCAGTACTTC. This encodes CASSARVRGTYEQYF.

The chain employs TRBV11-2 and TRBJ1-4; D possibly corresponds to TRBD1 (5 bases). CDR3 length equals 15 residues. The ends were cut back, 5 bases at V and 5 bases at J, with 15 bases in the middle. Germline V gene sequence: CDR1 SGHAT, CDR2 FQNNGV. The CDR3 here is CASSLSGLFNEKLFF. CDR3 coding DNA: TGTGCCAGCAGCCTATCGGGACTGTTCAATGAAAAACTGTTTTTT.

J is TRBJ2-3 and V is TRBV7-8, with D perhaps matching TRBD2 (6 bases). The CDR3 spans 15 residues. The ends were cut back, 3 bases at V and 3 bases at J, with 13 bases in the middle. CDR1 is SGHVS, CDR2 FQNEAQ, per germline. In nucleotides, the CDR3 is TGTGCCAGCAGCTTGGAGGGCCGGGGGACAGATACGCAGTATTTT. As protein: CASSLEGRGTDTQYF.

V usage is TRBV7-2 and J usage is TRBJ1-1, with 7 bases aligning to TRBD1. The germline CDR1 and CDR2 sequences are SGHTA and FQGNSA. The CDR3 is 14 amino acids. V lost 5 bases to trimming and J lost 4 bases; unmatched junction nucleotides: 7. CDR3 protein: CASSPHRGPTEAFF. The CDR3 DNA reads as TGTGCCAGCAGCCCACACAGGGGCCCCACTGAAGCTTTCTTT.

V is TRBV7-2 and J is TRBJ2-1; D remains unclear. V shed 6 bases and J shed 8 bases, with 17 bases lying between them. Per the germline V gene, CDR1 is SGHTA and CDR2 is FQGNSA. The CDR3 has 14 residues. In DNA, the CDR3 is TGTGCCAGCAGTCAAGGCGGCCTCGCCCATGAGCAGTTCTTC. Protein sequence: CASSQGGLAHEQFF.

The CDR3 region has the DNA TGCAGTGCTAGTCTACCGGGACAGGGAGGGATCGAGCAGTACTTC. This encodes CSASLPGQGGIEQYF. The rearrangement links TRBV20-1 to TRBJ2-7, with 9 bases fitting TRBD1. This CDR3 is built from 15 residues. Looked up from germline, CDR1 is DFQATT and CDR2 is SNEGSKA (reference sequence). Germline trimming cut 3 bases from V and 6 bases from J; bases unmatched to any gene: 12.